The next 16 T cell receptor beta chains were all read from a single sample in a study of human versus mouse CDR3 diversity and MHC coevolution. Using immunoSEQ multiplex PCR, the repertoire was profiled, and TCRdb retains in-frame clones only, with some absent. Among some 80,000 clones listed, 80% to 95% were seen once. The specimen was naive CD4+ T cells from blood. Described subset: CD45RO-negative CD62L-positive naive CD4 T cells. The source of these receptors is a person between 25 and 69 years old in good health.

V usage is TRBV6-1 and J usage is TRBJ2-2; no clear D gene. V was pared by 7 bases and J by 1 base, with 4 bases between. Per germline, CDR1 MNHNS and CDR2 SASEGT. This CDR3 has 12 residues. This CDR3 reads CASTLNTGELFF. For the CDR3, the DNA is TGTGCCAGCACTTTGAACACCGGGGAGCTGTTTTTT.

This sequence joins TRBV11-2 and TRBJ2-5; the match to TRBD2 covers 9 bases. This CDR3 has 13 residues. Germline V CDR1 and CDR2: SGHAT, FQNNGV. After removal of 2 bases from V and 11 bases from J, the junction contained 6 bases not matched to a gene. The CDR3 loop is CASSLTSGSAQYF. CDR3 DNA: TGTGCCAGCAGCTTAACTAGCGGGTCTGCGCAGTACTTC. Filled out from reference TRBV11-2 and TRBJ2-5, the complete variable domain reads EAGVAQSPRYKIIEKRQSVAFWCNPISGHATLYWYQQILGQGPKLLIQFQNNGVVDDSQLPKDRFSAERLKGVDSTLKIQPAKLEDSAVYLCASSLTSGSAQYFGPGTRLLVL.

Notes on this clone: Mismatch with germline at one junction end may stem from a read error. The rearrangement joins TRBV20-1 to TRBJ1-1; the D is unclear. CDR3 size: 10 residues. Germline CDR1 and CDR2: DFQATT and SNEGSKA (reference sequence). CDR3 nucleotide sequence: TGCAGTGCCAGGAACTCTGAAGCTTTCTTT. It specifies CSARNSEAFF.

Note on this clone: The sample contains more than one DNA sequence encoding this CDR3. The V and J genes are TRBV28 and TRBJ2-5, with D hard to call. With 6 bases removed from V and 4 bases from J, the gap between germline ends came to 15 bases. CDR1 and CDR2 from the germline V gene are MDHEN and SYDVKM. CDR3 length: 14 residues. The chain's CDR3 is CASSKIHLRETQYF. In nucleotides, the CDR3 is TGTGCCAGCAGCAAAATCCATCTCAGAGAGACCCAGTACTTC.

The chain carries TRBV15 and TRBJ2-7; 9 bases align to TRBD2. This CDR3 has 15 amino acids. J was trimmed by 6 bases and V by 0 bases; bases with no gene match: 6. Germline loops: CDR1 LNHNV, CDR2 YYDKDF (reference sequence). CDR3 region: CATSRESGGRAEQYF. CDR3 DNA: TGTGCCACCAGCAGAGAATCTGGCGGGAGGGCCGAGCAGTACTTC.

The chain combines TRBV7-9 with TRBJ2-2; 9 positions match TRBD2. This CDR3 spans 16 amino acids. Germline loops: CDR1 SEHNR, CDR2 FQNEAQ (reference sequence). Trimming cost V 4 bases and J 8 bases; bases outside gene matches: 11. For the CDR3, the DNA is TGTGCCAGCAGCTCCGGGGTAGCGGGAGCGAGAGGGGAGCTGTTTTTT. Translating gives CASSSGVAGARGELFF. The full variable domain, with the rest looked up from reference TRBV7-9 and TRBJ2-2, is DTGVSQNPRHKITKRGQNVTFRCDPISEHNRLYWYRQTLGQGPEFLTYFQNEAQLEKSRLLSDRFSAERPKGSFSTLEIQRTEQGDSAMYLCASSSGVAGARGELFFGEGSRLTVL.

V usage is TRBV5-1 and J usage is TRBJ2-5; 12 bases map to TRBD2. Germline CDR1 SGHRS, CDR2 YFSETQ. This CDR3 spans 15 amino acids. The trim removed 5 bases at V and 2 bases at J, leaving 4 bases unmatched. CDR3 loop: CASRLAGGFQETQYF. The CDR3 nucleotides read TGCGCCAGCAGACTAGCGGGGGGCTTTCAAGAGACCCAGTACTTC.

V and J are TRBV6-5 and TRBJ2-1; a possible D gene is TRBD2 (7 bases). Germline V gives CDR1 MNHEY, CDR2 SVGAGI. The CDR3 has 15 residues. Trimming stripped 7 bases from V and 6 bases from J, with 19 bases between. The CDR3 DNA reads as TGTGCCAGCACCAAGGGGGGGTCGGCTTTCAATGAGCAGTTCTTC. Translated: CASTKGGSAFNEQFF.

The V call is TRBV6-5, the J call TRBJ1-2; D not resolved. The V end lost 0 bases, the J end lost 8 bases, and 10 bases lay between the germline ends. There are 13 residues in the CDR3. Germline CDR1 MNHEY, CDR2 SVGAGI. The CDR3 region is CASSYSATSGYTF. The CDR3 DNA sequence: TGTGCCAGCAGTTACTCAGCCACCTCAGGCTACACCTTC.

The genes are TRBV4-1 and TRBJ2-1; TRBD2 aligns across 11 bases. The ends lost 0 bases at V and 9 bases at J; junction bases unmatched: 4. This CDR3 comprises 15 residues. Germline-derived CDR1 and CDR2 are MGHRA and YSYEKL. The CDR3 protein is CASSQDTSGSREQFF. CDR3 DNA: TGCGCCAGCAGCCAAGATACTAGCGGGAGTCGTGAGCAGTTCTTC.

CDR3 nucleotide sequence: TGTGCCACCAGCAGAGATCGCGGAAGGGAGACCCAGTACTTC. It yields the protein CATSRDRGRETQYF. The rearrangement uses TRBV15 and TRBJ2-5, with D unclear. CDR1 and CDR2 (germline): LNHNV, YYDKDF (reference sequence). The CDR3 loop spans 14 amino acids. Trimming shortened V by 0 bases and J by 5 bases, and 10 bases separated the two germline ends.

The V call is TRBV6-1, the J call TRBJ1-2, with 7 bases identical to TRBD1. The germline gives CDR1 MNHNS, CDR2 SASEGT. The V segment lost 6 bases and the J segment 0 bases; nucleotides outside the gene matches: 4. The CDR3 loop spans 14 amino acids. The CDR3, as DNA: TGTGCCAGCAGCCAGGGGGTGGCTAACTATGGCTACACCTTC. Protein: CASSQGVANYGYTF.

This chain links TRBV6-6 with TRBJ1-6; D is perhaps TRBD1 (6 bases). V was clipped by 7 bases and J by 7 bases, with 14 bases between them. The germline gives CDR1 MNHNY, CDR2 SVGAGI (reference sequence). The CDR3 loop spans 14 amino acids. CDR3 in DNA: TGTGCCAGCACCTCCGGGGGGGCAAATTCACCCCTCCACTTT. This codes for CASTSGGANSPLHF.

The rearrangement links TRBV7-9 to TRBJ1-2; the D is unclear. Germline CDR1 and CDR2: SEHNR and FQNEAQ (reference sequence). Deletions cut 5 bases from V and 8 bases from J, with 12 bases between. The CDR3 consists of 12 residues. The CDR3 region has the DNA TGTGCCAGCAGCAATGGCCAGATCGGCTACACCTTC. Translated: CASSNGQIGYTF.

V is TRBV11-2 and J is TRBJ2-1, with 7 nucleotides matching TRBD2. Germline V gives CDR1 SGHAT, CDR2 FQNNGV. The V gene end was trimmed by 4 bases and the J gene end by 4 bases; junction bases not matched to a gene: 19. This CDR3 has 19 amino acids. The chain's CDR3 is CASSSETSGRLAPYNEQFF. The CDR3 nucleotides are TGTGCCAGCAGCTCCGAAACAAGTGGGAGACTAGCCCCGTACAATGAGCAGTTCTTC.

The chain joins TRBV6-1 to TRBJ2-1; D possibly corresponds to TRBD2 (5 bases). Germline CDR1 and CDR2: MNHNS and SASEGT. The CDR3 contains 13 residues. V lost 8 bases and J lost 1, with 9 bases in between. CDR3 sequence reads: CASEGLSYNEQFF. The CDR3 region has the DNA TGTGCCAGCGAAGGACTGTCCTACAATGAGCAGTTCTTC.